Listed below are T cell receptor beta chains from one sample, sequenced in a study of CD8 T cells in Susac syndrome. MiXCR was run by TCRdb on the immunoSEQ multiplex PCR reads, yielding one entry per CDR3 protein. The sample has fewer than 200,000 distinct CDR3 sequences, roughly 92% seen once. Sequencing used CD4+ T cells from PBMCs. The receptors shown here come from a human donor in good health. The CDR3 runs from the conserved cysteine through the conserved F or W. The D gene is left open where the match is weak. Clone size, where shown, is once, few, many, or a class for clones that have expanded.

TRBV20-1	.	TRBD1	TRBJ1-2	TGCAGTGCTAGAGACCTAGACAGGGTTGGCTATGGCTACACCTTC	CSARDLDRVGYGYTF
TRBV18	.	.	TRBJ1-6	TGTGCCAGCTCACTTTCTGGGGACAATTCACCCCTCCACTTT	CASSLSGDNSPLHF
TRBV9	.	.	TRBJ2-1	TGTGCCAGCAGCGTAGGCGGGGACTCCTACAATGAGCAGTTCTTC	CASSVGGDSYNEQFF
TRBV7-2	once	TRBD2	TRBJ2-2	TGTGCCAGCAGCTCCTATAGTTTGACTAGCAGGGAGCTGTTTTTT	CASSSYSLTSRELFF
TRBV2	.	TRBD1	TRBJ1-5	TGTGCCAGCAGGGTAGGACAGGGGGCGGGGAGCAATCAGCCCCAGCATTTT	CASRVGQGAGSNQPQHF
TRBV16	.	.	TRBJ2-5	TGTGCCAGCAGCCAGATGACAGGGAGGGAGACCCAGTACTTC	CASSQMTGRETQYF
TRBV2	.	.	TRBJ1-5	TGTGCCAGCAGTAATAGCAATCAGCCCCAGCATTTT	CASSNSNQPQHF
TRBV28	.	.	TRBJ1-1	TGTGCCAGCAGATCCACAGGGCCCGGGGGCACTGAAGCTTTCTTT	CASRSTGPGGTEAFF
TRBV20-1	.	.	TRBJ2-6	TGCAGTGCTGAGGAGCAGTCCGGGGCCAACGTCCTGACTTTC	CSAEEQSGANVLTF
TRBV28	.	TRBD2	TRBJ2-5	TGTGCCAGCAGTCCCCTGAGCGGGGGGGCAGGGGAGACCCAGTACTTC	CASSPLSGGAGETQYF
TRBV5-1	.	.	TRBJ1-5	TGCGCCAGCAGCTTCCGGACGGGCGGGCCCCAGCATTTT	CASSFRTGGPQHF
TRBV4-2	once	.	TRBJ2-1	TGTGCCAGCAGCCAAGCTGGGGACGGGTTCGATGAGCAGTTCTTC	CASSQAGDGFDEQFF
TRBV5-1	.	.	TRBJ1-6	TGCGCCAGCAGGGCCCTACTCGGAGATAATTCACCCCTCCACTTT	CASRALLGDNSPLHF
TRBV19	.	.	TRBJ2-5	TGTGCCAGTAGTATAGATCTTAGGACCTCCAGCGTGGAGACCCAGTACTTC	CASSIDLRTSSVETQYF
TRBV28	few	TRBD1	TRBJ2-6	TGTGCCAGCAGTTTCGACAGGGCCGGGGCCAACGTCCTGACTTTC	CASSFDRAGANVLTF
TRBV4-2	.	.	TRBJ2-3	TGTGCCAGCAGCCTCGGGGGAAGGGGGAGGACAGATACGCAGTATTTT	CASSLGGRGRTDTQYF
TRBV20-1	once	TRBD2	TRBJ2-5	TGCAGTGCTCCGGTTACGGGGGGGGAGACCCAGTACTTC	CSAPVTGGETQYF
TRBV20-1	.	.	TRBJ2-1	TGCAGTGCTAGGGGGAGTCAGAGGAATGAGCAGTTCTTC	CSARGSQRNEQFF
TRBV29-1	.	.	TRBJ1-3	TGCAGCGTGAAGGCAGGCTTCTCTGGAAACACCATATATTTT	CSVKAGFSGNTIYF
TRBV19	.	.	TRBJ2-1	TGTGCCAGTAGAGGCGGGGGCCTCCCCAATGAGCAGTTCTTC	CASRGGGLPNEQFF
TRBV19	once	.	TRBJ1-5	TGTGCCAGTAGTTTGGGGTTGAGACCCCAGCATTTT	CASSLGLRPQHF
TRBV9	.	TRBD2	TRBJ2-3	TGTGCCAGCAGCGCCGGGACTAGCAACGCAGATACGCAGTATTTT	CASSAGTSNADTQYF
TRBV28	.	TRBD1	TRBJ2-5	TGTGCCAGCAGGCCAGGGGGCGCGAGGGAGACCCAGTACTTC	CASRPGGARETQYF
TRBV27	.	.	TRBJ2-7	TGTGCCAGCAGTGGGAACGGGGTCGTCGAGCAGTACTTC	CASSGNGVVEQYF
TRBV19	.	.	TRBJ1-1	TGTGCCAGTAGCCCTCCCCGACAGAACACTGAAGCTTTCTTT	CASSPPRQNTEAFF
TRBV19	.	.	TRBJ2-6	TGTGCCAGTCGTGCGCGGTTACAGCTCTCTGGGGCCAACGTCCTGACTTTC	CASRARLQLSGANVLTF
TRBV28	.	TRBD2	TRBJ2-1	TGTGCCAGCAGTGACCCGGGACTAGCGGGGTACAATGAGCAGTTCTTC	CASSDPGLAGYNEQFF